This TCR beta chain was captured by sequencing in a study of blood T cells in healthy people across ages. Trimming cost V 6 bases and J 0 bases, with 3 bases left between them. CDR3 size: 11 residues. Germline V CDR1 and CDR2: MNHEY, SVGAGI. This clonotype was seen at least ten times. A much bigger clone sits one base away, suggesting this may be a read error. Primed by a sample-barcoded 5' primer and a J-beta primer mix, a second PCR proceeded for about 6 to 11 cycles. In TCRdb, the 5' RACE reads were re-called with MiXCR into one record per CDR3 protein. Of 1.5 million to 2 million distinct CDR3 sequences listed, 28% were seen once; the top ten hold less than 9.5%.

The sequenced material came from blood. The TCR originated in a woman in her 30s in good health. The chain joins TRBV6-5 to TRBJ2-7; the D is unclear. The CDR3 reads CASRSSYEQYF. The DNA for the CDR3 is TGTGCCAGCAGATCCTCCTACGAGCAGTACTTC.